This T cell receptor (beta chain) was sequenced in a study of cytotoxic CD8 clonotypes in ibrutinib-treated CLL. Points from the study as a whole: Under therapy, public clonotypes either contracted or stayed stable, and they were uncommon.

From germline, CDR1 is ENHRY and CDR2 SYGVKD. The CDR3 is 16 residues long. The targeted sequencing depth was 1 in 200,000 to 1 in 1 million T cells. Method: immunoSEQ multiplex PCR; TCRdb's copy keeps in-frame clones and lacks some. Of 45,000 to 60,000 clones listed, approximately 60% are singletons. The source of around 1.9 micrograms of genomic DNA for TCR beta libraries was cryopreserved PBMCs. In the case of this clone: The antigen remains undetermined. Its ends do not fully match the called genes, so a read error is possible.

The chain joins TRBV10-3 to TRBJ2-2; D ambiguous. This TCR derives from a human donor with chronic lymphocytic leukemia. The starting material was PBMCs, obtained after 24 months of ibrutinib treatment. CDR3 nucleotide sequence: TGTGCCAGCAGTTACGATCCCTTCGACTACACCGGGGAGCTGTTTTTT. The encoded protein is CASSYDPFDYTGELFF.